This TCR beta chain stems from a study of OX40 agonist ivuxolimab in advanced cancers. V lost 1 base and J lost 6, with 19 bases in between. This CDR3 contains 17 residues. Germline CDR1 reads SGHRS; CDR2 reads YFSETQ. TCRdb's copy holds only in-frame clones and misses some; the assay was immunoSEQ multiplex PCR. The table records about 150,000 clones, around nine tenths of them present only once. V gene TRBV5-1 combines with J gene TRBJ1-4; D gene uncertain. The material sequenced was CD4+ or CD8+ T cells sorted from blood, taken in a trial of the OX40 agonist ivuxolimab. This sequence originates from an adult with an advanced solid tumor such as melanoma, head and neck, liver or kidney cancer. The CDR3 bases are TGCGCCAGCAGCTTGTTGGGAAAGCACATGGGTGATGAAAAACTGTTTTTT. This encodes CASSLLGKHMGDEKLFF.